The 3 T cell receptor beta chains in this list originate from one sample, sequenced in a study of shared clonotypes between healthy human individuals. Clones were sequenced by immunoSEQ multiplex PCR, and TCRdb holds only the in-frame ones, with some missing. The sample records approximately 2.4 million clones, approximately 94% being singletons. The sample taken for sequencing was naive CD4+ T cells sorted from blood. Subset meaning: CD45RA+ positively selected. The receptors were gathered from a man younger than 30 in good health.

The chain employs TRBV11-2 and TRBJ2-1; the match to TRBD2 covers 12 bases. The germline V gene encodes CDR1 SGHAT and CDR2 FQNNGV. The CDR3 is made up of 18 amino acids. V lost 3 bases to trimming and J lost 4 bases; unmatched junction nucleotides: 10. CDR3 amino acids: CASSFAPSGGVKYNEQFF. CDR3 DNA sequence: TGTGCCAGCAGCTTTGCTCCTAGCGGGGGGGTGAAGTACAATGAGCAGTTCTTC.

CDR3 residues: CASSGQGNEQYF. The CDR3, as DNA: TGTGCCAGCAGTGGACAGGGTAACGAGCAGTACTTC. The chain employs TRBV6-5 and TRBJ2-7, with 8 bases aligning to TRBD1. J lost 5 bases, V lost 5 bases, and 2 bases had no gene match. The CDR3 is 12 residues long. CDR1 is MNHEY and CDR2 is SVGAGI in the germline V gene.

The V gene is TRBV6-1, the J gene TRBJ1-1, with 8 bases identical to TRBD1. Trimming removed 2 bases from V and 3 bases from J; junction bases left unmatched: 8. Per germline, CDR1 MNHNS and CDR2 SASEGT. The CDR3 runs to 16 residues. DNA of the CDR3: TGTGCCAGCAGTGAAAGGGCAGGGGGCCTTTACACTGAAGCTTTCTTT. This sequence encodes CASSERAGGLYTEAFF.